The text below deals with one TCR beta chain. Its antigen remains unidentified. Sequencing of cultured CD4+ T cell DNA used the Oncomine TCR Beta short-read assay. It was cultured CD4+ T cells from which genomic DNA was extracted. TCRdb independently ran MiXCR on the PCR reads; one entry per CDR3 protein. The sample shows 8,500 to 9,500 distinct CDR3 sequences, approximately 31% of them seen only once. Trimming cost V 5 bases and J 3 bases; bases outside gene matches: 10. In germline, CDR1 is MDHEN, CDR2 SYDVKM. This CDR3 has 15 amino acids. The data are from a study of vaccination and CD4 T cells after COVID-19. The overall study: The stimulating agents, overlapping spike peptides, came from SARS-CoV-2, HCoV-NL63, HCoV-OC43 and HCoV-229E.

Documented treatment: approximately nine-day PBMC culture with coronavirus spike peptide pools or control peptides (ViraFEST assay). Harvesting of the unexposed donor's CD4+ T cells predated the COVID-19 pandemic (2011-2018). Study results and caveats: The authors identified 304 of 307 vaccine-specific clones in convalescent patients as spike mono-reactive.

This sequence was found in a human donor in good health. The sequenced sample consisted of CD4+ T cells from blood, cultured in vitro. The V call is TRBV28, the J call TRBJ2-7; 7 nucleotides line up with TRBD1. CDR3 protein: CASSATGALLYEQYF. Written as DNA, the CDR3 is TGTGCCAGCAGTGCTACAGGGGCCCTGCTCTACGAGCAGTACTTC.